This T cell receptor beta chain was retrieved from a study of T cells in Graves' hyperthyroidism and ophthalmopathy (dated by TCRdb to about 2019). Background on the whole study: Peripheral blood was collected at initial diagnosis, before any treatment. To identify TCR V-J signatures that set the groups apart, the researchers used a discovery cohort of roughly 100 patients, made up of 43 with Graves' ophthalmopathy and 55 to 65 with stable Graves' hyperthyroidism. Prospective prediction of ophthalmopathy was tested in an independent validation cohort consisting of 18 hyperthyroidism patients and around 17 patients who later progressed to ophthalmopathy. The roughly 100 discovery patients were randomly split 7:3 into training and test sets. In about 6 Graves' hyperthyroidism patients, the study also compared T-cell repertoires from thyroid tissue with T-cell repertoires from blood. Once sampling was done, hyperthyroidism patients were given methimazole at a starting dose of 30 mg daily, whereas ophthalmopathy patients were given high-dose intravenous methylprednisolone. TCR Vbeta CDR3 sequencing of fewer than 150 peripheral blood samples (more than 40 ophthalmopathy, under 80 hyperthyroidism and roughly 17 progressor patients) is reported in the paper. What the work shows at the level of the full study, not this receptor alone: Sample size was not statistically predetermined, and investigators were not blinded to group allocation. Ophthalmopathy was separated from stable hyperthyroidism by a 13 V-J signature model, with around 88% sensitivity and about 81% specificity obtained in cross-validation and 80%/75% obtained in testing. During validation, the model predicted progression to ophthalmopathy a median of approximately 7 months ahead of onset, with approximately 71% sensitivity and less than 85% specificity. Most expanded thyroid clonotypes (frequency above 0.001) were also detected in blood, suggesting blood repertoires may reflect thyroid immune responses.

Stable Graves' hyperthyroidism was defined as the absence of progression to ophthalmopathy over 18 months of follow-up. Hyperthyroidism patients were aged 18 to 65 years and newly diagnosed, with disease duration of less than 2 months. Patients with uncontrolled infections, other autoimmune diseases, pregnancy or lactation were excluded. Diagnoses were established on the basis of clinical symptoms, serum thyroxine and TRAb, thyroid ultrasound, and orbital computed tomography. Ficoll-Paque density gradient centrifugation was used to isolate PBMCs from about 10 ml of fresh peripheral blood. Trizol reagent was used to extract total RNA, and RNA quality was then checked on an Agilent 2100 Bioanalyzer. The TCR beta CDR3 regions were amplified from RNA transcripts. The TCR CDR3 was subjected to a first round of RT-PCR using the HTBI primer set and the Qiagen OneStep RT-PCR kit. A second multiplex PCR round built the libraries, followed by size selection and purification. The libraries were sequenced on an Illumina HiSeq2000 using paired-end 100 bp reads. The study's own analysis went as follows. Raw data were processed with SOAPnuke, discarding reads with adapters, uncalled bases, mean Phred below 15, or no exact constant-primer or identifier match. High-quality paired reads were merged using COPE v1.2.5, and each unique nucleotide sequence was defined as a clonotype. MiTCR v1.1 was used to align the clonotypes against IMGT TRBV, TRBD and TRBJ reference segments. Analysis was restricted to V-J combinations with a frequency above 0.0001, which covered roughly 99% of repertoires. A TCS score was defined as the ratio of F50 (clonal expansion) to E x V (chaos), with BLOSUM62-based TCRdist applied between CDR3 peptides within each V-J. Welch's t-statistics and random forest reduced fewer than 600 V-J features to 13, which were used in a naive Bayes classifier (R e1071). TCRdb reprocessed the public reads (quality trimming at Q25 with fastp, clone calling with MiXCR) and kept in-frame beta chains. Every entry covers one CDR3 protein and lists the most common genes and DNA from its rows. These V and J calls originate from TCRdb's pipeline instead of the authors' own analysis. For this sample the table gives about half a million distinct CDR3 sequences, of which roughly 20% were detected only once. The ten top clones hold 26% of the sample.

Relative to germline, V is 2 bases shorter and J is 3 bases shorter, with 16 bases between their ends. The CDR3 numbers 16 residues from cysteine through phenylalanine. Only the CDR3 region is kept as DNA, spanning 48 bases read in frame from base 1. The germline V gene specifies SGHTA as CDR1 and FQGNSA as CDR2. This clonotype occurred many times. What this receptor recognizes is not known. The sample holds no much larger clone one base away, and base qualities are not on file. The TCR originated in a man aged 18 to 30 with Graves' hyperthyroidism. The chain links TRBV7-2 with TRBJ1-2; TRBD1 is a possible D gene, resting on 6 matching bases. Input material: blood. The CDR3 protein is CASSLMGGDTYYGYTF. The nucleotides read TGTGCCAGCAGCTTAATGGGGGGGGACACCTACTATGGCTACACCTTC.